This T cell receptor beta chain stems from a study of T-cell reconstitution after alpha-beta-depleted transplantation in children. The study, taken as a whole, reports: After transplant, at about two months, alpha-beta T cells were reportedly derived from several hundred expanded graft clones. From surviving recipient T cells and thymic progenitors came the high day-60 TCRbeta diversity observed in some patients. Once a year had passed after transplant, T-cell counts and diversity came mostly from newly produced T cells.

Note on this clonotype: Its antigen is not known.

Preparing the TCRbeta library involved the use of unique molecular identifiers. Each CDR3 protein gets one entry after TCRdb re-called the PCR reads with MiXCR. This sample has hundreds of thousands of distinct CDR3 sequences, with roughly 26% found just once. The CDR3 totals 15 residues. Trimming took 0 bases from V and 5 from J; bases not matched to a gene: 8. The germline CDR1 and CDR2 sequences are SGHRS and YFSETQ. The specimen comprised PBMCs, sampled before TCRalphabeta/CD19-depleted stem cell transplant. The clonotype originates from a girl aged 2 to 10 with Fanconi anemia, due to receive a stem cell transplant. The chain recombines TRBV5-1 with TRBJ2-7; 7 bases map to TRBD1. CDR3 region: CASSLVSGTVNEQYF. As DNA, the CDR3 is TGCGCCAGCAGCTTGGTTTCGGGGACAGTCAACGAGCAGTACTTC. Complete variable domain (other parts from reference TRBV5-1 and TRBJ2-7): KAGVTQTPRYLIKTRGQQVTLSCSPISGHRSVSWYQQTPGQGLQFLFEYFSETQRNKGNFPGRFSGRQFSNSRSEMNVSTLELGDSALYLCASSLVSGTVNEQYFGPGTRLTVT.